Each of the 30 T cell receptor beta chains below was sequenced from the same sample in a study of blood T cell repertoires in COVID-19. The assay was immunoSEQ multiplex PCR, and TCRdb's table has in-frame clones only and misses some. The table has tens of thousands of clones, over 75% seen once. The sample taken for sequencing was peripheral blood. These receptors all stem from a woman in her sixties with acute or convalescent COVID-19.

This clone was seen a single time. The V and J genes are TRBV5-5 and TRBJ2-1, with 8 positions matching TRBD2. The CDR3 extends over 13 amino acids. The V and J ends lost 8 bases and 9 bases, in that order; junction bases with no gene match: 10. The V gene's germline CDR1 is SGHKS and CDR2 YYEKEE (reference sequence). The CDR3, as DNA: TGTGCCAGTCGTCTAGCGGGTAGGGGTGAGCAGTTCTTC. This codes for CASRLAGRGEQFF.

This clone was detected once. CDR3 protein: CASSYWGGDEQFF. In nucleotides, the CDR3 is TGTGCCAGCAGTTATTGGGGGGGCGATGAGCAGTTCTTC. The J gene is TRBJ2-1, the V gene TRBV6-5, with TRBD2 as a possible D gene (7 bases). The length of the CDR3 is 13 residues. Trimming shortened V by 3 bases and J by 8 bases, and 11 bases separated the two germline ends. Germline assignment: CDR1 MNHEY and CDR2 SVGAGI.

This chain joins TRBV7-2 and TRBJ2-3, with 7 bases lining up with TRBD1. This CDR3 has 16 amino acids. Losses at the gene ends were 4 bases for V and 2 bases for J; bases not matched to a gene: 9. CDR1 and CDR2 from the germline V gene are SGHTA and FQGNSA. The DNA for the CDR3 is TGTGCCAGCAGCTCCAGACAGGGCCGATACACAGATACGCAGTATTTT. Translation: CASSSRQGRYTDTQYF. Together with reference TRBV7-2 and TRBJ2-3, the CDR3 gives the full variable domain: GAGVSQSPSNKVTEKGKDVELRCDPISGHTALYWYRQSLGQGLEFLIYFQGNSAPDKSGLPSDRFSAERTGGSVSTLTIQRTQQEDSAVYLCASSSRQGRYTDTQYFGPGTRLTVL.

This chain connects TRBV7-6 to TRBJ1-6; possibly TRBD1 for D (6 bases). Germline V lookup: CDR1 SGHVS, CDR2 FNYEAQ. The CDR3 is 14 residues long. The V gene lost 5 bases and the J gene lost 6 bases, with 11 bases spanning the gap. Here the CDR3 reads CASSVRGGNSPLHF. The CDR3 region has the DNA TGTGCCAGCAGCGTTAGAGGGGGTAATTCACCCCTCCACTTT.

This chain uses TRBV28 with TRBJ1-1, with D uncertain. The CDR3 sequence is 12 residues long. The germline V gene has CDR1 MDHEN and CDR2 SYDVKM. The germline V and J ends were trimmed by 1 base and 8 bases, with 8 bases remaining between them. The CDR3 region is CASSLSPQEAFF. DNA of the CDR3: TGTGCCAGCAGTTTATCCCCGCAGGAAGCTTTCTTT.

This chain links TRBV19 with TRBJ2-7; 10 positions agree with TRBD2. V lost 4 bases to trimming and J lost 7 bases; unmatched junction nucleotides: 7. The V gene's germline CDR1 is LNHDA and CDR2 SQIVND (reference sequence). There are 14 residues in the CDR3. CDR3 coding DNA: TGTGCCAGTAGTAACGCGGGACTAGCGTATGAGCAGTACTTC. Its protein is CASSNAGLAYEQYF.

The chain couples TRBV5-4 to TRBJ2-1; TRBD1 aligns across 8 bases. Losses at the gene ends were 4 bases for V and 6 bases for J; bases not matched to a gene: 6. The V gene's germline CDR1 is SGHNT and CDR2 YYREEE (reference sequence). The CDR3 runs to 14 residues. The CDR3 DNA follows: TGTGCCAGCAGCGGCGGTACAGGGGGCAATGAGCAGTTCTTC. It yields the protein CASSGGTGGNEQFF.

The chain links TRBV7-8 to TRBJ2-5; tentatively, D is TRBD2 (7 bases). Germline CDR1 SGHVS, CDR2 FQNEAQ. Trimming took off 5 bases at V and 5 bases at J, with 15 bases between the two ends. This CDR3 has 14 residues. CDR3 sequence reads: CASSRGGGGETQYF. CDR3 DNA sequence: TGTGCCAGCAGCCGAGGGGGGGGAGGGGAGACCCAGTACTTC.

The V and J genes are TRBV19 and TRBJ2-6, with D tentatively TRBD2 (5 bases). In germline, CDR1 is LNHDA, CDR2 SQIVND (reference sequence). The CDR3 has 18 residues. Trimming stripped 2 bases from V and 4 bases from J, with 18 bases between. CDR3 in DNA: TGTGCCAGTAGTATATTAAAATACGGCGGGTACGGGGCCAACGTCCTGACTTTC. Its translation: CASSILKYGGYGANVLTF.

The V gene is TRBV7-3, the J gene TRBJ2-5, with 7 positions matching TRBD1. The germline gives CDR1 SGHTA, CDR2 FQGTGA. This CDR3 has 15 amino acids. V gave up 5 bases and J gave up 4 bases; unmatched junction bases: 10. The CDR3 DNA reads as TGTGCCAGCAGCCTCCGGACAGGTACTGGAGAGACCCAGTACTTC. Its protein is CASSLRTGTGETQYF.

This clone was detected once. This rearrangement joins TRBV27 to TRBJ2-7; TRBD1 is a possible D gene (6 bases). Per germline, CDR1 MNHEY and CDR2 SMNVEV (reference sequence). V gave up 1 base and J gave up 2 bases, with 15 bases separating them. The CDR3 runs 16 residues. CDR3 bases: TGTGCCAGCAGTTTATACGGTTACAGGGCCCCCTACGAGCAGTACTTC. Protein product: CASSLYGYRAPYEQYF.

The chain has TRBV27 and TRBJ1-2, with D possibly TRBD1 on 6 matching bases. Trimming left V 4 bases short and J 6 bases short, with 18 bases between. This CDR3 comprises 15 residues. The germline V gene encodes CDR1 MNHEY and CDR2 SMNVEV (reference sequence). The CDR3, as DNA: TGTGCCAGCAGTTCTCGTGGGACAAGGGGGAATGGCTACACCTTC. Amino acid sequence: CASSSRGTRGNGYTF.

V gene TRBV2 combines with J gene TRBJ1-2; the D is unclear. Germline V CDR1 and CDR2: SNHLY, FYNNEI. Trimming took 8 bases from V and 5 from J, leaving 30 bases between them. CDR3 size: 18 residues. The DNA for the CDR3 is TGTGCCAGCTCCCGGCAACCCCAGCCTGGGAGATCATCTTATGGCTACACCTTC. It is translated as CASSRQPQPGRSSYGYTF.

The chain has TRBV28 and TRBJ2-7, with 9 bases aligning to TRBD1. Per germline, CDR1 MDHEN and CDR2 SYDVKM. V lost 6 bases and J lost 3; bases outside the gene matches: 12. The CDR3 consists of 16 residues. CDR3 nucleotides: TGTGCCAGCAGCCGACCTAGGGACAGGGCGAACTACGAGCAGTACTTC. Amino acids: CASSRPRDRANYEQYF.

This chain joins TRBV30 and TRBJ1-3; D is perhaps TRBD1 (6 bases). Germline V gene lookup returns CDR1 GTSNPN and CDR2 SVGIG (reference sequence). The CDR3 has 14 amino acids. The V and J ends lost 3 bases and 3 bases respectively, with 12 bases between them. The CDR3 reads CAWRFRGLGNTIYF. The CDR3 coding sequence is TGTGCCTGGAGATTCAGGGGCCTTGGAAACACCATATATTTT.

The chain uses TRBV19 and TRBJ2-7, with D possibly TRBD1 on 6 matching bases. The germline V gene has CDR1 LNHDA and CDR2 SQIVND (reference sequence). V lost 3 bases and J 5 bases, leaving 11 bases between the germline ends. This CDR3 region has 13 residues. DNA of the CDR3: TGTGCCAGTAGTATCAACAGGGCCCACGAGCAGTACTTC. Its protein is CASSINRAHEQYF.

The chain recombines TRBV7-6 with TRBJ2-1; 7 bases fit TRBD2. The CDR3 totals 14 residues. With V trimmed by 5 bases and J by 9 bases, 10 bases remained unmatched. Germline CDR1 reads SGHVS; CDR2 reads FNYEAQ. The DNA of the CDR3 is TGTGCCAGCAGCCCTCTTATGCGCGGGAGTGAGCAGTTCTTC. The encoded protein is CASSPLMRGSEQFF.

The chain couples TRBV27 to TRBJ1-1; possible D gene TRBD1, 5 bases. This CDR3 comprises 13 residues. The germline V gene has CDR1 MNHEY and CDR2 SMNVEV (reference sequence). V was clipped by 3 bases and J by 4 bases, with 9 bases between them. The CDR3 spells CASSFPGGTEAFF. Written as DNA, the CDR3 is TGTGCCAGCAGTTTCCCCGGGGGCACTGAAGCTTTCTTT.

The CDR3 loop is CASSESPVMNTEAFF. CDR3 sequence (DNA): TGCGCCAGCAGTGAGTCACCAGTAATGAACACTGAAGCTTTCTTT. J is TRBJ1-1 and V is TRBV10-1; no firm D call. The ends were cut back, 0 bases at V and 0 bases at J, with 8 bases in the middle. Per germline, CDR1 WNHNN and CDR2 SYGVQD (reference sequence). The CDR3 runs to 15 residues.

This clone was seen a few times. V is TRBV7-6 and J is TRBJ2-1; no clear D gene. V dropped 5 bases and J dropped 4 bases, with 9 bases sitting between them. The CDR3 runs 13 residues. Germline CDR1 and CDR2: SGHVS and FNYEAQ. The CDR3 loop is CASSLLRYNEQFF. CDR3 nucleotides: TGTGCCAGCAGCCTTCTCCGGTACAATGAGCAGTTCTTC.

The chain uses TRBV7-9 and TRBJ2-2, with TRBD2 as a possible D gene (6 bases). The CDR3 contains 13 residues. Germline CDR1 SEHNR, CDR2 FQNEAQ (reference sequence). V lost 4 bases, J lost 7 bases, and 10 bases lay in between. The CDR3 reads CASSSGTGGELFF. CDR3 sequence (DNA): TGTGCCAGCAGCTCCGGGACTGGCGGGGAGCTGTTTTTT.

This rearrangement joins TRBV30 to TRBJ2-5; 11 bases align to TRBD1. With 0 bases clipped from V and 4 bases from J, the junction kept 7 bases outside the gene matches. The CDR3 covers 16 residues. The germline V gene encodes CDR1 GTSNPN and CDR2 SVGIG (reference sequence). The CDR3 region is CAWSVPGTGGGETQYF. Here the CDR3 DNA reads TGTGCCTGGAGTGTACCCGGGACAGGGGGAGGAGAGACCCAGTACTTC.

This clone was counted a single time. The genes are TRBV30 and TRBJ1-6; 7 bases match TRBD1. The CDR3 is 14 residues long. V shed 4 bases, J shed 7 bases, and the junction held 7 bases outside the gene matches. The germline V gene has CDR1 GTSNPN and CDR2 SVGIG (reference sequence). The DNA for the CDR3 is TGTGCCTGGACTCGGGACAGTGGAAATTCACCCCTCCACTTT. This gives the protein CAWTRDSGNSPLHF. The full variable domain, completed using reference TRBV30 and TRBJ1-6, is SQTIHQWPATLVQPVGSPLSLECTVEGTSNPNLYWYRQAAGRGLQLLFYSVGIGQISSEVPQNLSASRPQDRQFILSSKKLLLSDSGFYLCAWTRDSGNSPLHFGNGTRLTVT.

This chain links TRBV7-9 with TRBJ1-2, with D perhaps TRBD1 (5 bases). CDR1 is SEHNR and CDR2 is FQNEAQ in the germline V gene (reference sequence). The CDR3 is made up of 13 amino acids. V lost 4 bases and J lost 6, with 12 bases in between. The CDR3 DNA is TGTGCCAGCAGCTCACAGGTTTTGGATGGCTACACCTTC. Translated: CASSSQVLDGYTF.

The genes are TRBV7-8 and TRBJ1-4; perhaps TRBD1 as D (6 bases). This CDR3 contains 14 residues. CDR1 is SGHVS and CDR2 is FQNEAQ in the germline V gene. V lost 4 bases and J lost 1, with 7 bases in between. The CDR3 here is CASSSQGTNEKLFF. CDR3 sequence (DNA): TGTGCCAGCAGCTCACAGGGAACTAATGAAAAACTGTTTTTT. Based on the CDR3 plus reference TRBV7-8 and TRBJ1-4, the full variable domain is GAGVSQSPRYKVAKRGQDVALRCDPISGHVSLFWYQQALGQGPEFLTYFQNEAQLDKSGLPSDRFFAERPEGSVSTLKIQRTQQEDSAVYLCASSSQGTNEKLFFGSGTQLSVL.

The chain couples TRBV6-5 to TRBJ1-2, with D unresolved. V was cut by 0 bases and J by 0 bases, with 8 bases left in between. The CDR3 runs 15 residues. CDR1 is MNHEY, CDR2 SVGAGI, per germline. CDR3 sequence reads: CASSYSSTANYGYTF. For the CDR3, the DNA is TGTGCCAGCAGTTACTCGAGTACGGCTAACTATGGCTACACCTTC.

This chain joins TRBV12-3 or TRBV12-4 and TRBJ1-5; D gene uncertain. There are 13 residues in the CDR3. Deletions cut 3 bases from V and 5 bases from J, with 8 bases between. CDR3 in DNA: TGTGCCAGCAGTTTTCGAGTGGATCAGCCCCAGCATTTT. Residues: CASSFRVDQPQHF.

The rearrangement joins TRBV2 to TRBJ2-7; D possibly corresponds to TRBD1 (6 bases). The CDR3 contains 16 residues. Germline lookup yields CDR1 SNHLY and CDR2 FYNNEI. V lost 0 bases and J lost 3, with 15 bases in between. This CDR3 is CASSEANRDTDYEQYF. In DNA, the CDR3 is TGTGCCAGCAGTGAAGCAAACAGGGATACGGACTACGAGCAGTACTTC.

The chain carries TRBV18 and TRBJ1-6; D is perhaps TRBD1 (6 bases). The CDR3 covers 15 residues. With 1 base removed from V and 9 bases from J, the gap between germline ends came to 13 bases. Germline V gene lookup returns CDR1 KGHSH and CDR2 LQKENI. The CDR3, as DNA: TGTGCCAGCTCACCACGACAGGACCGAAGTTCACCCCTCCACTTT. Its translation is CASSPRQDRSSPLHF.

This clone was recorded many times. The chain employs TRBV29-1 and TRBJ2-3; D remains unclear. CDR3 length equals 11 residues. The V end lost 2 bases, the J end lost 6 bases, and 6 bases lay between the germline ends. Germline assignment: CDR1 SQVTM and CDR2 ANQGSEA. Here the CDR3 reads CSVESVDTQYF. The CDR3 DNA is TGCAGCGTTGAATCCGTTGATACGCAGTATTTT.